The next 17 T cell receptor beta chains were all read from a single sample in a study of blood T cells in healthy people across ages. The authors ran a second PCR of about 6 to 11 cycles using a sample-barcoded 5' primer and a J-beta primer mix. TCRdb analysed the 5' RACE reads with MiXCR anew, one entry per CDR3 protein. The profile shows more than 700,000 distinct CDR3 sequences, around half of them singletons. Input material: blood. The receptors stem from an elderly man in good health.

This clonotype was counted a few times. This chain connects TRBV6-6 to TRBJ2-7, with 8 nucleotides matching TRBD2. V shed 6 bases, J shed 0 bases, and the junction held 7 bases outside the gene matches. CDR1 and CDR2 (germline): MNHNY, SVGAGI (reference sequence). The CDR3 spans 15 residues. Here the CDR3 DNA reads TGTGCCAGCAGCCCCCGGGCGGGGGGCTCCTACGAGCAGTACTTC. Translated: CASSPRAGGSYEQYF.

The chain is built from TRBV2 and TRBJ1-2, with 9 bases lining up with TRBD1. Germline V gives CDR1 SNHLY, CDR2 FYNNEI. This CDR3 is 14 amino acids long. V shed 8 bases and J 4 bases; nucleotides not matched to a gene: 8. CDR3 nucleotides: TGTGCCAGCGTAGCGGGACAGGGTCGCTATGGCTACACCTTC. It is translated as CASVAGQGRYGYTF.

The CDR3 DNA reads TGCGCCAGCAGTGAGGGGTCTAGCGGGAGTTACGAGCAGTACTTC. It encodes CASSEGSSGSYEQYF. The rearrangement links TRBV10-2 to TRBJ2-7, with 10 bases fitting TRBD2. This CDR3 region has 15 residues. The J segment lost 4 bases and the V segment lost 2 bases, leaving 5 bases of the junction unmatched. The germline V gene has CDR1 WSHSY and CDR2 SAAADI.

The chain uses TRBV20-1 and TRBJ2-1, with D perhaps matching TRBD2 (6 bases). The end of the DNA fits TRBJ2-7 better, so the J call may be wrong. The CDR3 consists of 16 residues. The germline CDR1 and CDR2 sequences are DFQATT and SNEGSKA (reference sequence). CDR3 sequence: CSARQPGLVSYNEQYF. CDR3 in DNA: TGCAGTGCTAGACAACCGGGACTGGTCTCCTACAATGAGCAGTACTTC.

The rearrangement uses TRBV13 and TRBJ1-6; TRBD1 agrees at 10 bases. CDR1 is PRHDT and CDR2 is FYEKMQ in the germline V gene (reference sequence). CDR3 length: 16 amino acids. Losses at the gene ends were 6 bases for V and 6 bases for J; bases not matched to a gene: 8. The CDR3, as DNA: TGTGCCAGCAGTTGGACAGGGGGAGATCTTAATTCACCCCTCCACTTT. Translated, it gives CASSWTGGDLNSPLHF.

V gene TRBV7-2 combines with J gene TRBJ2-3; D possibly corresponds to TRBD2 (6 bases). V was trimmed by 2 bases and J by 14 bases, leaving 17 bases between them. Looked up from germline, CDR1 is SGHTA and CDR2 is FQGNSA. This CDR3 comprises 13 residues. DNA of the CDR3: TGTGCCAGCAGCTTAAGTCTCGGGGGATACGCGTATTTT. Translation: CASSLSLGGYAYF.

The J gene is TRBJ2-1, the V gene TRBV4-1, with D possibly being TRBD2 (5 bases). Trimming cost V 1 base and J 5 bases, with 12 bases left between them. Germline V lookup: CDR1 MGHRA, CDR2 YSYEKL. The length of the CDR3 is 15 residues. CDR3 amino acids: CASSQVRGQHNEQFF. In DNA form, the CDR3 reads TGCGCCAGCAGCCAAGTAAGAGGGCAGCACAATGAGCAGTTCTTC.

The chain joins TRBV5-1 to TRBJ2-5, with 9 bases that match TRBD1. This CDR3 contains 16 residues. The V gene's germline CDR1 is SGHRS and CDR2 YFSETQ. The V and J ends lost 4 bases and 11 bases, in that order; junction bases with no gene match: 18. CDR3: CASSGGGTGRYNEQYF. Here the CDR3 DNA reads TGCGCCAGCAGCGGGGGAGGGACAGGGAGGTACAATGAGCAGTACTTC. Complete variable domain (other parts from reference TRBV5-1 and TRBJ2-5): KAGVTQTPRYLIKTRGQQVTLSCSPISGHRSVSWYQQTPGQGLQFLFEYFSETQRNKGNFPGRFSGRQFSNSRSEMNVSTLELGDSALYLCASSGGGTGRYNEQYFGPGTRLLVL.

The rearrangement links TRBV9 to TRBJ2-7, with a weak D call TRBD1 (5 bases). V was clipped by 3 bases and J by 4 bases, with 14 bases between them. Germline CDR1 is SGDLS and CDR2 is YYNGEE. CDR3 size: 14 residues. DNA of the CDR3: TGTGCCAGCAGCGCAGCAGGACACTCTTACGAGCAGTACTTC. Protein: CASSAAGHSYEQYF. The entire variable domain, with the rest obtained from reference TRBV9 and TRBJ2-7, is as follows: DSGVTQTPKHLITATGQRVTLRCSPRSGDLSVYWYQQSLDQGLQFLIQYYNGEERAKGNILERFSAQQFPDLHSELNLSSLELGDSALYFCASSAAGHSYEQYFGPGTRLTVT.

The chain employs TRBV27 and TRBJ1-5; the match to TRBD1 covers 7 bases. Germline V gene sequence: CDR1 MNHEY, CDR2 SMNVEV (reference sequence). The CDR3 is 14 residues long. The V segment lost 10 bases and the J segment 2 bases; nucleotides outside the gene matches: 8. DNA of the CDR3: TGTGCCACCAAAGACAGGGTCGGCAATCAGCCCCAGCATTTT. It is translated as CATKDRVGNQPQHF.

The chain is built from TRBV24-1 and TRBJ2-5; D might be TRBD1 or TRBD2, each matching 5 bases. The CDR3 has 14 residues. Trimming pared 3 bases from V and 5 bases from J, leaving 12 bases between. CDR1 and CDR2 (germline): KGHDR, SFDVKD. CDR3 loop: CATSDPGSGETQYF. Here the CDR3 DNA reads TGTGCCACCAGTGATCCAGGGTCGGGGGAGACCCAGTACTTC.

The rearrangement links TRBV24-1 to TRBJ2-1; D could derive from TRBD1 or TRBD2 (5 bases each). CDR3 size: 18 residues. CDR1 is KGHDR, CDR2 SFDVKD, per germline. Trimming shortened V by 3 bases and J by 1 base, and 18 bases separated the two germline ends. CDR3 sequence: CATSDLYSGPTSYNEQFF. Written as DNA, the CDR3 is TGTGCCACCAGTGATCTTTACTCGGGGCCCACATCCTACAATGAGCAGTTCTTC.

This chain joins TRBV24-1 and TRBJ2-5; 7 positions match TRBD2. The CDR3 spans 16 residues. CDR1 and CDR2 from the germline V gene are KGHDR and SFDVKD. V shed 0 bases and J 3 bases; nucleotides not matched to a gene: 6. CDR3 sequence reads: CATSDLAFAGEETQYF. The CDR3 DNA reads TGTGCCACCAGTGATTTGGCTTTTGCGGGAGAAGAGACCCAGTACTTC.

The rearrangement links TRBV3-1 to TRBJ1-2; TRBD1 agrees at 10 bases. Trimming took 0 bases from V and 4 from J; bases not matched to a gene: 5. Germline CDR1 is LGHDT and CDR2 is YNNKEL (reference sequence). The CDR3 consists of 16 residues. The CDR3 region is CASSQDRTGGGYGYTF. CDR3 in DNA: TGTGCCAGCAGCCAAGATCGGACAGGGGGTGGCTATGGCTACACCTTC.

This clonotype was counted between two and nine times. The CDR3 DNA sequence: TGTGCCAGCAGTTTGCTCCACCAGGGGACCCAGTACTTC. Protein: CASSLLHQGTQYF. The chain employs TRBV28 and TRBJ2-5; D perhaps matches TRBD1 (5 bases). V lost 3 bases, J lost 7 bases, and 12 bases lay in between. This CDR3 region has 13 residues. Germline V lookup: CDR1 MDHEN, CDR2 SYDVKM.

The DNA of the CDR3 is TGTGCCAGCAGCGCCGGGGGGGCTGGGATTTACGAGCAGTACTTC. This gives the protein CASSAGGAGIYEQYF. The chain joins TRBV9 to TRBJ2-7; TRBD2 matches at 8 bases. In germline, CDR1 is SGDLS, CDR2 YYNGEE. CDR3 length: 15 residues. Unmatched junction bases numbered 9, after V lost 3 bases and J lost 4 bases.

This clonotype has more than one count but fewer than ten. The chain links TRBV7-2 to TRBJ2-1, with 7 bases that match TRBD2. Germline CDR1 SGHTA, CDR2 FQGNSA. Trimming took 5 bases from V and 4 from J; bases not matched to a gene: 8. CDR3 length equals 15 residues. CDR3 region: CASSPRGVEYNEQFF. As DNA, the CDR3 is TGTGCCAGCAGCCCACGGGGGGTCGAGTACAATGAGCAGTTCTTC.